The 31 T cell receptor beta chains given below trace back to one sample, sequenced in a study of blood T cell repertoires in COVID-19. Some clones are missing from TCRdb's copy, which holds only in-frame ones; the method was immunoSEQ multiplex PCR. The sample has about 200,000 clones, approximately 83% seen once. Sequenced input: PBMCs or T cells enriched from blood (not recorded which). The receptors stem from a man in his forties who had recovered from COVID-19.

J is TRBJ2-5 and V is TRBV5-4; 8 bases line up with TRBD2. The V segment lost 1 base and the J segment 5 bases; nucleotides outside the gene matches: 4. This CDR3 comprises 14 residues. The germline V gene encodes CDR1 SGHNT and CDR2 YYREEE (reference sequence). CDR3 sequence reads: CASSLPGGIETQYF. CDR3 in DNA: TGTGCCAGCAGCTTGCCGGGGGGGATCGAGACCCAGTACTTC.

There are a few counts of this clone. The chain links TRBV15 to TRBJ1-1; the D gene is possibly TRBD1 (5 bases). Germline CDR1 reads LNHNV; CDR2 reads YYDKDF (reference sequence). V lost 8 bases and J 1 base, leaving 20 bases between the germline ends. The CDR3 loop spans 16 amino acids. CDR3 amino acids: CATALGATSANTEAFF. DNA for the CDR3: TGTGCCACCGCGCTTGGGGCCACGTCGGCGAACACTGAAGCTTTCTTT.

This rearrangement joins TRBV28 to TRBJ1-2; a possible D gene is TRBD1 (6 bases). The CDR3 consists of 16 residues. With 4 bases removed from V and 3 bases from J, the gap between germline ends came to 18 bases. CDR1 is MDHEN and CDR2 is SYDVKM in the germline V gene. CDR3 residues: CASSSPTGLSDYGYTF. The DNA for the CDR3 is TGTGCCAGCAGTTCCCCGACAGGCCTTTCTGACTATGGCTACACCTTC.

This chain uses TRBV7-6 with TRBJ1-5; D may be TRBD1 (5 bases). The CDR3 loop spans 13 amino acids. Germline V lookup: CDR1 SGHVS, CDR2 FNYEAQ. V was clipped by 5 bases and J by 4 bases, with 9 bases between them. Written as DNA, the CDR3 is TGTGCCAGCAGCCCCCAGGGTAATCAGCCCCAGCATTTT. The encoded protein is CASSPQGNQPQHF.

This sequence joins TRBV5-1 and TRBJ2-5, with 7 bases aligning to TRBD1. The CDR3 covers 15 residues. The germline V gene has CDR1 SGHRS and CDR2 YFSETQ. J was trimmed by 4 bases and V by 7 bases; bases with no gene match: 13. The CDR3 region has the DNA TGCGCCAGCGTGAGGGGGCAGGCAACGACAGAGACCCAGTACTTC. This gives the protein CASVRGQATTETQYF.

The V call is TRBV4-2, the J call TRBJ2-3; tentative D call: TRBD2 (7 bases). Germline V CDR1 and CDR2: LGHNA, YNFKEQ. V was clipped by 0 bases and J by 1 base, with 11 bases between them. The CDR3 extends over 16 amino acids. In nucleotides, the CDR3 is TGTGCCAGCAGCCAAGATACGGGGGGCGGCACAGATACGCAGTATTTT. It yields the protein CASSQDTGGGTDTQYF.

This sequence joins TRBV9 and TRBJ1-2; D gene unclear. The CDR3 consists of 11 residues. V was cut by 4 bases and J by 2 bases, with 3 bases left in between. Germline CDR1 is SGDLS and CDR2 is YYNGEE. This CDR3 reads CASSSNYGYTF. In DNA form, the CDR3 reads TGTGCCAGCAGCTCGAACTATGGCTACACCTTC.

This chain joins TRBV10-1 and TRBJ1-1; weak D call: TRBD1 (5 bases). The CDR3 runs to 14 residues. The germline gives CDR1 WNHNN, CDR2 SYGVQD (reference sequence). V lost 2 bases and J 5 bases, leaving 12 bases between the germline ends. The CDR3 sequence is CASSEGRRGTEAFF. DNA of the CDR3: TGCGCCAGCAGTGAGGGCAGGAGGGGAACTGAAGCTTTCTTT.

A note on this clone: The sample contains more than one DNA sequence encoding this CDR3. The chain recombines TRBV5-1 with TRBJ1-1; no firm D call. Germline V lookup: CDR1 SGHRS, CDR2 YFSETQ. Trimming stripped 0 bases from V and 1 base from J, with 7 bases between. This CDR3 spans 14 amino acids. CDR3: CASSLAPGNTEAFF. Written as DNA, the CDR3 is TGCGCCAGCAGCTTGGCGCCCGGGAACACTGAAGCTTTCTTT. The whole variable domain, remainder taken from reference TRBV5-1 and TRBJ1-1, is KAGVTQTPRYLIKTRGQQVTLSCSPISGHRSVSWYQQTPGQGLQFLFEYFSETQRNKGNFPGRFSGRQFSNSRSEMNVSTLELGDSALYLCASSLAPGNTEAFFGQGTRLTVV.

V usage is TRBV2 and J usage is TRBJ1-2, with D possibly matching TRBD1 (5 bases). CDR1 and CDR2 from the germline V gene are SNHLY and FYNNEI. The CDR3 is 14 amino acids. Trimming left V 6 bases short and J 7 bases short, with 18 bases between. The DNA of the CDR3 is TGTGCCAGCAGCCCGGGCGGCGGGGCCGGTGGCTACACCTTC. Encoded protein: CASSPGGGAGGYTF.

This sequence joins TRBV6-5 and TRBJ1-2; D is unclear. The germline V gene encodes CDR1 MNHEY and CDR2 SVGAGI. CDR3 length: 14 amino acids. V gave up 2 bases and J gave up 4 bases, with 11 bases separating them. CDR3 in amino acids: CASSYDPRSYGYTF. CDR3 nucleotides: TGTGCCAGCAGTTACGACCCTAGGAGCTATGGCTACACCTTC.

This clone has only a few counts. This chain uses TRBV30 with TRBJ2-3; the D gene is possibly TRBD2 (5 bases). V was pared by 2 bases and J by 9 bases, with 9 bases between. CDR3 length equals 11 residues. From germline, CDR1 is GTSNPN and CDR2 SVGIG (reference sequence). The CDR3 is CAWSLASTQYF. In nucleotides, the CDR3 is TGTGCCTGGAGTCTAGCCTCGACGCAGTATTTT.

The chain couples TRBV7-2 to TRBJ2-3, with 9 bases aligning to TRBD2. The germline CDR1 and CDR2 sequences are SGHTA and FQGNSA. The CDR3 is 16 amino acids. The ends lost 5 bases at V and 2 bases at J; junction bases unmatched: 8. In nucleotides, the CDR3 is TGTGCCAGCAGCCCCCGACTAGCGGACTTCACAGATACGCAGTATTTT. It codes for CASSPRLADFTDTQYF.

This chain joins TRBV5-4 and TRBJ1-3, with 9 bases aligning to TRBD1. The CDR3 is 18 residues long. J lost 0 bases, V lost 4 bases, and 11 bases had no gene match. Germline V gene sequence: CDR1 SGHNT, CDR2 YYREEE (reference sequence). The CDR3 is CASSPFPGQGSSGNTIYF. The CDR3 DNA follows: TGTGCCAGCAGCCCATTCCCGGGACAGGGTAGCTCTGGAAACACCATATATTTT.

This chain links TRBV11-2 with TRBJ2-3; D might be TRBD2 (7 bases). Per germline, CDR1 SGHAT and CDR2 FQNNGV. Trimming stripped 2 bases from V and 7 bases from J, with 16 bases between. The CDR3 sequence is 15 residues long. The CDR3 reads CASSLYRGAANTQYF. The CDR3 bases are TGTGCCAGCAGCTTATACCGGGGGGCAGCAAATACGCAGTATTTT.

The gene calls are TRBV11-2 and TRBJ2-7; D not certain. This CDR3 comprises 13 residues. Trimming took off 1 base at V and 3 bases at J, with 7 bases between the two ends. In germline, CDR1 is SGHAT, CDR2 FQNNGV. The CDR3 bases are TGTGCCAGCAGCTTAGCATCAGGCTACGAGCAGTACTTC. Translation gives CASSLASGYEQYF.

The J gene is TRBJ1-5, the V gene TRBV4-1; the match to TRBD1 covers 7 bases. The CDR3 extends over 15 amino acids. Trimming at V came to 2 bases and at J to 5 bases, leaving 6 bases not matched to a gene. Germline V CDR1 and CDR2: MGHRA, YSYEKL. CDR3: CASSQTRQGDQPQHF. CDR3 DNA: TGCGCCAGCAGCCAAACCAGACAGGGCGATCAGCCCCAGCATTTT.

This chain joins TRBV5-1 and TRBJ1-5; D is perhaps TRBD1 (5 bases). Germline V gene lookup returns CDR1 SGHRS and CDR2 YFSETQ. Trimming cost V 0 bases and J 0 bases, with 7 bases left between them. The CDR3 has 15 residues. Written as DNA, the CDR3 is TGCGCCAGCAGCTTGGCAGGGATTAGCAATCAGCCCCAGCATTTT. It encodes CASSLAGISNQPQHF.

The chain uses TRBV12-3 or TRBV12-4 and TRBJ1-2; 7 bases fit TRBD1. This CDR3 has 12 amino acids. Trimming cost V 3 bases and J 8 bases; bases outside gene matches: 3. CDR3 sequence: CASSFDRVGYTF. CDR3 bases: TGTGCCAGCAGTTTCGACAGGGTCGGCTACACCTTC.

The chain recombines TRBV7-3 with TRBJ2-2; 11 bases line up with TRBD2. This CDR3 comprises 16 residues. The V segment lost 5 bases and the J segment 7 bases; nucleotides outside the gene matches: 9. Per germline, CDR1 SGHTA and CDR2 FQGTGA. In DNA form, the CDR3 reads TGTGCCAGCAGCACCACTAGCGGGGGTGTCGGCGGGGAGCTGTTTTTT. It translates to CASSTTSGGVGGELFF.

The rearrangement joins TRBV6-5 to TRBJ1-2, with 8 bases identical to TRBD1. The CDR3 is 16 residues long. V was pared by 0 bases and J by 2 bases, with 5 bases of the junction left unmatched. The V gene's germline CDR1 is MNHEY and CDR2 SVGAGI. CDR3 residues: CASSYSTGEVNYGYTF. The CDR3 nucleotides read TGTGCCAGCAGTTACTCGACAGGGGAGGTGAACTATGGCTACACCTTC.

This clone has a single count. Here the CDR3 DNA reads TGCGCCAGCAGCACTGGACTAGCGGGGGGGCTCTACAATGAGCAGTTCTTC. It codes for CASSTGLAGGLYNEQFF. The genes are TRBV5-1 and TRBJ2-1; 15 bases are a match to TRBD2. V was clipped by 4 bases and J by 3 bases; unmatched bases: 5. The CDR3 totals 17 residues. In germline, CDR1 is SGHRS, CDR2 YFSETQ.

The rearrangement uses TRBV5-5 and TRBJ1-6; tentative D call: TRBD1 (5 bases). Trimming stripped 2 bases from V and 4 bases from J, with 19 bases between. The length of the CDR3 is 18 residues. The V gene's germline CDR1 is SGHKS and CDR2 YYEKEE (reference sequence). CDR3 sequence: CASSLHGGIPGYNSPLHF. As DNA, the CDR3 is TGTGCCAGCAGCTTACACGGGGGGATCCCAGGGTATAATTCACCCCTCCACTTT.

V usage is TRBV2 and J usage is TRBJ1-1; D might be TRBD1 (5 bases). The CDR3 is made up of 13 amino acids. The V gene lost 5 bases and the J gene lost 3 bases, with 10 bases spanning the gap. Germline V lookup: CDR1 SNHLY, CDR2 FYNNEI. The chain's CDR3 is CASSYRRDTEAFF. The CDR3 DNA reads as TGTGCCAGCAGTTACAGGCGAGACACTGAAGCTTTCTTT.

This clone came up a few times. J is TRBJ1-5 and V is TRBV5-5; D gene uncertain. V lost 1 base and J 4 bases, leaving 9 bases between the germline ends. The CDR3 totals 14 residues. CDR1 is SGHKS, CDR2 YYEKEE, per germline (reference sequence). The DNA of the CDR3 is TGTGCCAGCAGCTTGACTCGATCGAATCAGCCCCAGCATTTT. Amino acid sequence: CASSLTRSNQPQHF.

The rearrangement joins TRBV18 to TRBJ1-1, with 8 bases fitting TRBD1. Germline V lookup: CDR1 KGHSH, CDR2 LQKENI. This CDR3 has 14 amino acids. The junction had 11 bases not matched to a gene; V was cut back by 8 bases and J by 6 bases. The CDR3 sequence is CASQSGQAIAEAFF. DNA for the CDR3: TGTGCCAGCCAATCGGGACAGGCCATCGCTGAAGCTTTCTTT.

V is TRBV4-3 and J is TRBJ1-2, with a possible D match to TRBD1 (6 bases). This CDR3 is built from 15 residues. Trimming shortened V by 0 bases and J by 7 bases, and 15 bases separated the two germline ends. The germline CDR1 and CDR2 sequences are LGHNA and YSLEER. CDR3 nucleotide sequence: TGCGCCAGCAGCCAAGATGATCAGGGCAGGGGTGGCTACACCTTC. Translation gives CASSQDDQGRGGYTF.

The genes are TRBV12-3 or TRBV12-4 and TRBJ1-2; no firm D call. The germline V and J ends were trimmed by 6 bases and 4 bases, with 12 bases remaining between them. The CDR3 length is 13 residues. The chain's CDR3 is CASSWADTYGYTF. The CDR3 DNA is TGTGCCAGCAGCTGGGCCGACACCTATGGCTACACCTTC.

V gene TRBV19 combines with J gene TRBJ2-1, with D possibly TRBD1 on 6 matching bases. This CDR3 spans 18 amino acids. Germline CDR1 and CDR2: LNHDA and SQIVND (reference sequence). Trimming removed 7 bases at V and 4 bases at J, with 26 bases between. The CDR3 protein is CASTPATATGWFYNEQFF. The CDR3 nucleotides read TGTGCCAGTACCCCCGCTACGGCGACAGGATGGTTTTACAATGAGCAGTTCTTC. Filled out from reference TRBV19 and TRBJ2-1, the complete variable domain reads DGGITQSPKYLFRKEGQNVTLSCEQNLNHDAMYWYRQDPGQGLRLIYYSQIVNDFQKGDIAEGYSVSREKKESFPLTVTSAQKNPTAFYLCASTPATATGWFYNEQFFGPGTRLTVL.

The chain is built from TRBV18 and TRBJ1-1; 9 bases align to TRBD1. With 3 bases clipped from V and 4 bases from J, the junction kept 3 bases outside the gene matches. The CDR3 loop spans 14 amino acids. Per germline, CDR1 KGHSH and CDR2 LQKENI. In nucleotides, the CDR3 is TGTGCCAGCTCACCGAACAGGGGGCTCACTGAAGCTTTCTTT. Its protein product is CASSPNRGLTEAFF.

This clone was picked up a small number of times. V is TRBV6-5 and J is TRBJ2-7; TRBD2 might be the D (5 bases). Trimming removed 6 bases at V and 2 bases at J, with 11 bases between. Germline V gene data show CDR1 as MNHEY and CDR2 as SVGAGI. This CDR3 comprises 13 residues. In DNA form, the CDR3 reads TGTGCCAGCAGCCGGACTTCCACCTACGAGCAGTACTTC. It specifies CASSRTSTYEQYF.